This T cell receptor (beta chain) is from a study of T cells in Graves' hyperthyroidism and ophthalmopathy. Study details: Blood from the periphery was taken at initial diagnosis, before any treatment.

Researchers took RNA transcripts and amplified the TCR beta CDR3 regions from them. With the HTBI primer set, the TCR CDR3 went through a first round of RT-PCR. TCRdb redid the calling of the multiplex PCR reads with MiXCR, one entry per CDR3 protein. The sample lists 730,000 or so distinct CDR3 sequences, approximately 19% occurring once. Concerning this clonotype: The antigen is unknown.

Newly diagnosed hyperthyroidism, duration under 2 months, in patients aged 18 to 65. Around 10 ml fresh peripheral blood yielded the PBMCs. Findings and caveats of the study: Most clonotypes that expanded in the thyroid above 0.001 also showed up in blood.

This CDR3 spans 16 amino acids. V shed 5 bases and J shed 0 bases, with 13 bases lying between them. CDR1 LNHDA and CDR2 SQIVND come from the germline V gene (reference sequence). The chain combines TRBV19 with TRBJ1-4, with D perhaps TRBD1 (6 bases). The TCR sequence derives from a woman aged 45-59 years with Graves' hyperthyroidism that later progressed to Graves' ophthalmopathy. Sequencing was done on a sample of blood. The CDR3 DNA sequence: TGTGCCAGTAGTGGCCGGGACACTTCAACTAATGAAAAACTGTTTTTT. It is translated as CASSGRDTSTNEKLFF.